The 21 T cell receptor beta chains presented below share a single source sample, sequenced in a study of molecular identifiers for immune sequencing clone quantification. In TCRdb, the PCR reads were re-called with MiXCR into one record per CDR3 protein. The sample includes 60,000 to 70,000 distinct CDR3 sequences, less than 20% of them seen just once. The sequenced sample consisted of naive CD8+ T cells from blood, with Jurkat cell RNA spiked in. This sample's subset: FACS-sorted CD8+CD4-CCR7+CD45RA+ naive T cells. The receptors were sampled from a human donor in good health. Some libraries in this study had Jurkat cell RNA spiked in.

This clonotype has at least ten counts. The chain carries TRBV3-1 and TRBJ2-3; TRBD2 matches at 7 bases. The J segment lost 2 bases and the V segment lost 0 bases, leaving 11 bases of the junction unmatched. CDR1 is LGHDT and CDR2 is YNNKEL in the germline V gene (reference sequence). This CDR3 comprises 18 residues. The CDR3: CASSQDRGGGLSTDTQYF. DNA for the CDR3: TGTGCCAGCAGCCAAGATCGTGGGGGAGGGCTCTCCACAGATACGCAGTATTTT.

This clonotype was counted at least ten times. The rearrangement uses TRBV4-3 and TRBJ2-3, with 7 bases that match TRBD2. The germline V gene has CDR1 LGHNA and CDR2 YSLEER. This CDR3 has 17 amino acids. V shed 0 bases and J 2 bases; nucleotides not matched to a gene: 8. The CDR3 is CASSQELLAEDTDTQYF. CDR3 sequence (DNA): TGCGCCAGCAGCCAAGAGCTTCTAGCGGAGGACACAGATACGCAGTATTTT.

This clonotype was observed at least ten times. CDR3 region: CASRTGTGAYEQYF. CDR3 nucleotide sequence: TGTGCCAGCAGAACCGGGACAGGAGCCTACGAGCAGTACTTC. The chain combines TRBV27 with TRBJ2-7; TRBD1 aligns across 8 bases. After removal of 6 bases from V and 2 bases from J, the junction contained 6 bases not matched to a gene. The CDR3 runs 14 residues. Looked up from germline, CDR1 is MNHEY and CDR2 is SMNVEV (reference sequence).

This clonotype occurred many times. V and J are TRBV5-1 and TRBJ2-1; TRBD2 aligns across 9 bases. This CDR3 is 15 amino acids long. With V trimmed by 5 bases and J by 2 bases, 5 bases remained unmatched. CDR1 SGHRS and CDR2 YFSETQ come from the germline V gene. The chain's CDR3 is CASRGGLATYNEQFF. CDR3 nucleotides: TGCGCCAGCAGAGGGGGACTAGCCACCTACAATGAGCAGTTCTTC.

At least ten counts were recorded for this clonotype. The CDR3 loop is CSVEGTSGGEFAYEQYF. In DNA, the CDR3 is TGCAGCGTTGAAGGGACTAGCGGTGGGGAGTTCGCCTACGAGCAGTACTTC. This sequence joins TRBV29-1 and TRBJ2-7; TRBD2 matches 10 bases. The CDR3 extends over 17 amino acids. J lost 2 bases, V lost 1 base, and 11 bases had no gene match. CDR1 is SQVTM and CDR2 is ANQGSEA in the germline V gene.

At least ten counts were recorded for this clonotype. The CDR3 nucleotides are TGTGCCTGGAGTGTTTCAGACAGGCGAGGATACTTC. It encodes CAWSVSDRRGYF. The chain uses TRBV30 and TRBJ2-5; D is possibly TRBD1 (6 bases). V lost 0 bases and J 14 bases, leaving 16 bases between the germline ends. This CDR3 is built from 12 residues. Germline CDR1 is GTSNPN and CDR2 is SVGIG (reference sequence). The entire variable domain, with the rest obtained from reference TRBV30 and TRBJ2-5, is as follows: SQTIHQWPATLVQPVGSPLSLECTVEGTSNPNLYWYRQAAGRGLQLLFYSVGIGQISSEVPQNLSASRPQDRQFILSSKKLLLSDSGFYLCAWSVSDRRGYFGPGTRLLVL.

This clonotype was seen repeatedly, ten times or more. The chain has TRBV11-2 and TRBJ2-3, with 9 bases fitting TRBD2. The CDR3 sequence is 18 residues long. Per the germline V gene, CDR1 is SGHAT and CDR2 is FQNNGV. With 4 bases clipped from V and 1 base from J, the junction kept 12 bases outside the gene matches. CDR3 sequence reads: CASSSITLTSGRTDTQYF. The CDR3 DNA follows: TGTGCCAGCAGCTCGATCACCCTGACTAGCGGACGCACAGATACGCAGTATTTT.

This clonotype showed up just a few times. This chain uses TRBV10-3 with TRBJ2-1, with 7 bases matching TRBD2. With V trimmed by 4 bases and J by 8 bases, 11 bases remained unmatched. Germline lookup yields CDR1 ENHRY and CDR2 SYGVKD. The CDR3 contains 15 residues. In DNA form, the CDR3 reads TGTGCCATCAGTGGTGTAGCGGGCGGTAGCGATGAGCAGTTCTTC. It encodes CAISGVAGGSDEQFF.

The sample holds many counts of this clonotype. This chain connects TRBV20-1 to TRBJ2-7; D gene uncertain. The CDR3 extends over 11 amino acids. The V end lost 0 bases, the J end lost 6 bases, and 6 bases lay between the germline ends. Germline-derived CDR1 and CDR2 are DFQATT and SNEGSKA (reference sequence). The CDR3 here is CSARDPPEQYF. CDR3 DNA sequence: TGCAGTGCTAGAGATCCTCCCGAGCAGTACTTC.

Many counts were recorded for this clonotype. The chain joins TRBV7-3 to TRBJ2-3, with a weak D call TRBD1 (7 bases). CDR1 and CDR2 from the germline V gene are SGHTA and FQGTGA. The CDR3 totals 15 residues. With 4 bases removed from V and 2 bases from J, the gap between germline ends came to 13 bases. This CDR3 reads CASSSTGTFTDTQYF. CDR3 DNA: TGTGCCAGCAGCTCGACAGGGACTTTCACAGATACGCAGTATTTT.

This clonotype has a handful of counts. This chain joins TRBV2 and TRBJ2-7; D might be TRBD1 or TRBD2, each matching 6 bases. CDR3 size: 16 residues. Per germline, CDR1 SNHLY and CDR2 FYNNEI. Trimming pared 0 bases from V and 3 bases from J, leaving 15 bases between. The DNA for the CDR3 is TGTGCCAGCAGTGAAGCGCTTCCGGGGGCAATCTACGAGCAGTACTTC. Protein product: CASSEALPGAIYEQYF.

This clonotype occurred many times. The chain links TRBV7-9 to TRBJ2-3, with a tentative D call TRBD2 (5 bases). There are 12 residues in the CDR3. Trimming left V 5 bases short and J 5 bases short, with 8 bases between. The germline CDR1 and CDR2 sequences are SEHNR and FQNEAQ (reference sequence). CDR3 sequence: CASSPTRDTQYF. In nucleotides, the CDR3 is TGTGCCAGCAGCCCCACTAGAGATACGCAGTATTTT.

This clonotype was observed many times. The V gene is TRBV7-9, the J gene TRBJ2-3; a weak D match, TRBD1 (5 bases). Deletions cut 11 bases from V and 4 bases from J, with 28 bases between. Germline V gene sequence: CDR1 SEHNR, CDR2 FQNEAQ (reference sequence). The CDR3 is made up of 17 amino acids. This CDR3 is CAELVRRVFGVADTQYF. The CDR3 nucleotides are TGTGCCGAACTTGTCCGCAGGGTATTCGGCGTTGCAGATACGCAGTATTTT.

This clonotype has a count of ten or more. CDR3 in amino acids: CASSLGFDGSYEQYF. The CDR3 nucleotides are TGTGCCAGCAGCTTAGGATTTGACGGCTCCTACGAGCAGTACTTC. The V call is TRBV7-2, the J call TRBJ2-7; unclear D gene. Per the germline V gene, CDR1 is SGHTA and CDR2 is FQGNSA. This CDR3 comprises 15 residues. V was shortened by 1 base and J by 0 bases, with 10 bases between the two germline ends.

This clonotype was observed a handful of times. The chain has TRBV6-4 and TRBJ2-3, with D uncertain. The CDR3 runs 13 residues. Germline CDR1 MRHNA, CDR2 SNTAGT. The germline V and J ends were trimmed by 0 bases and 7 bases, with 8 bases remaining between them. This CDR3 reads CASSDSNPHTQYF. The CDR3 nucleotides are TGTGCCAGCAGTGACTCAAACCCCCATACGCAGTATTTT.

CDR3 residues: CASSLKDGEGLEQYF. The DNA for the CDR3 is TGTGCCAGCAGCCTAAAAGACGGGGAGGGACTCGAGCAGTACTTC. This sequence joins TRBV7-9 and TRBJ2-7, with 7 bases fitting TRBD2. J gave up 6 bases and V 5 bases, and 13 bases lay outside the gene matches. The CDR3 runs to 15 residues. Germline CDR1 reads SEHNR; CDR2 reads FQNEAQ (reference sequence).

There are many counts of this clonotype. The chain employs TRBV28 and TRBJ2-1, with a weak D call TRBD2 (6 bases). The CDR3 extends over 15 amino acids. Germline V gene data show CDR1 as MDHEN and CDR2 as SYDVKM. V shed 3 bases and J shed 3 bases, with 12 bases lying between them. The CDR3 spells CASSFTGTVYNEQFF. For the CDR3, the DNA is TGTGCCAGCAGTTTCACCGGGACTGTCTACAATGAGCAGTTCTTC.

The V and J genes are TRBV5-6 and TRBJ2-7; TRBD1 matches 10 bases. The CDR3 contains 19 residues. J was trimmed by 4 bases and V by 3 bases; bases with no gene match: 19. The germline V gene has CDR1 SGHDT and CDR2 YYEEEE. The CDR3 protein is CASSSLWEAPGQGWYEQYF. DNA for the CDR3: TGTGCCAGCAGCTCGCTCTGGGAAGCGCCGGGACAGGGGTGGTACGAGCAGTACTTC.

This clonotype came up many times. V is TRBV7-9 and J is TRBJ2-1; the D is unclear. This CDR3 is 12 amino acids long. Trimming took off 5 bases at V and 10 bases at J, with 12 bases between the two ends. CDR1 and CDR2 from the germline V gene are SEHNR and FQNEAQ (reference sequence). CDR3 DNA: TGTGCCAGCAGCCTGACTCTCCTGGAGCAGTTCTTC. Translated, it gives CASSLTLLEQFF.

A few counts support this clonotype. The genes are TRBV5-6 and TRBJ1-1; no clear D gene. The CDR3 spans 13 residues. Germline assignment: CDR1 SGHDT and CDR2 YYEEEE. V lost 4 bases and J 4 bases, leaving 11 bases between the germline ends. This chain's CDR3 is CASSPESSTEAFF. CDR3 coding DNA: TGTGCCAGCAGCCCCGAGAGTTCCACTGAAGCTTTCTTT.

A note on this clonotype: The junction departs from the called germline gene at one end, perhaps through a read error. This rearrangement joins TRBV7-9 to TRBJ2-1; TRBD2 aligns across 12 bases. From germline, CDR1 is SEHNR and CDR2 FQNEAQ (reference sequence). There are 17 residues in the CDR3. For the CDR3, the DNA is TGTGCCAGCAGCTTAGAGGGACTAGCGGGTTCCTACAATGAGCGGTTCTTC. It is translated as CASSLEGLAGSYNERFF.